Shown below are 16 T cell receptor beta chains from a single sample sequenced in a study of response to subunit inactivated influenza vaccine. Via MiXCR, TCRdb re-called the RT-PCR reads, giving one row per CDR3 protein. The profile shows some 160,000 distinct CDR3 sequences, 9.5% to 13% of them singletons. The sequenced sample was non-naive T cells sorted from PBMCs, obtained more than 35 days after vaccination. These receptors were taken from a man in his forties or fifties who received an inactivated influenza vaccine.

In its sample, this clonotype was seen many times. The rearrangement uses TRBV10-3 and TRBJ2-6; 7 positions match TRBD2. Germline-derived CDR1 and CDR2 are ENHRY and SYGVKD. Trimming removed 6 bases from V and 0 bases from J; junction bases left unmatched: 5. This CDR3 comprises 16 residues. The chain's CDR3 is CAIRAGYSSGANVLTF. Here the CDR3 DNA reads TGTGCCATCAGAGCGGGGTACAGCTCTGGGGCCAACGTCCTGACTTTC.

The chain links TRBV5-1 to TRBJ1-1, with D unclear. V dropped 1 base and J dropped 3 bases, with 4 bases sitting between them. The germline CDR1 and CDR2 sequences are SGHRS and YFSETQ. The CDR3 length is 12 residues. The CDR3 region has the DNA TGCGCCAGCAGCTTGACCGACACTGAAGCTTTCTTT. Its protein is CASSLTDTEAFF.

There are a few counts of this clonotype. J is TRBJ2-1 and V is TRBV4-2, with 8 bases fitting TRBD2. Germline V gene data show CDR1 as LGHNA and CDR2 as YNFKEQ. V lost 0 bases and J lost 12; bases outside the gene matches: 7. The CDR3 loop spans 14 amino acids. CDR3 nucleotides: TGTGCCAGCAGCCAAGAAACCCACAGCGGGGGGCAGTTCTTC. It translates to CASSQETHSGGQFF.

The J gene is TRBJ1-1, the V gene TRBV24-1; D remains ambiguous. Trimming took 7 bases from V and 6 from J, leaving 14 bases between them. The CDR3 is 13 amino acids. CDR1 is KGHDR, CDR2 SFDVKD, per germline. This CDR3 reads CATRSTARPEAFF. The CDR3 bases are TGTGCCACCAGAAGTACAGCACGACCTGAAGCTTTCTTT.

This clonotype was observed many times. The rearrangement links TRBV24-1 to TRBJ2-5; 7 positions agree with TRBD1. V was pared by 5 bases and J by 1 base, with 6 bases of the junction left unmatched. CDR1 and CDR2 (germline): KGHDR, SFDVKD. The CDR3 spans 15 residues. The CDR3: CATSGGQDSQETQYF. The CDR3 nucleotides are TGTGCCACCAGTGGAGGACAGGACTCCCAAGAGACCCAGTACTTC.

Many counts were recorded for this clonotype. V gene TRBV12-3 or TRBV12-4 combines with J gene TRBJ1-2; D is unresolved. This CDR3 has 11 amino acids. Trimming left V 5 bases short and J 3 bases short, with 4 bases between. CDR3 nucleotides: TGTGCCAGCAGTCAGGACTATGGCTACACCTTC. Protein: CASSQDYGYTF.

The V gene is TRBV15, the J gene TRBJ2-7, with 8 positions matching TRBD2. Germline V gives CDR1 LNHNV, CDR2 YYDKDF (reference sequence). J lost 5 bases, V lost 5 bases, and 2 bases had no gene match. This CDR3 is 12 amino acids long. In nucleotides, the CDR3 is TGTGCCACCAGCCACGGGAGGGACGAGCAGTACTTC. Amino acids: CATSHGRDEQYF.

The chain employs TRBV21-1 and TRBJ2-7; whether TRBD1, the table's D call, matches the DNA was not checked. TRBV21-1 constitutes a pseudogene. The length of the CDR3 is 17 residues. CDR3 sequence: CASTLQGLGRFRYEQYF. CDR3 bases: TGTGCCAGCACCCTACAGGGGCTAGGGCGATTCCGCTACGAGCAGTACTTC.

This clonotype was seen repeatedly, ten times or more. The genes are TRBV5-1 and TRBJ2-2; D is tentatively TRBD1 or TRBD2 (5 bases each). The V gene's germline CDR1 is SGHRS and CDR2 YFSETQ. Trimming removed 3 bases at V and 7 bases at J, with 16 bases between. The CDR3 is 15 residues long. The CDR3: CASSSGMGEYGELFF. The CDR3 DNA is TGCGCCAGCAGCTCTGGTATGGGGGAGTACGGGGAGCTGTTTTTT.

V is TRBV12-3 or TRBV12-4 and J is TRBJ1-4; tentatively, D is TRBD1 (5 bases). V was shortened by 5 bases and J by 1 base, with 11 bases between the two germline ends. The CDR3 sequence is 15 residues long. The CDR3: CASSVSGGTNEKLFF. CDR3 coding DNA: TGTGCCAGCAGTGTCTCGGGGGGAACTAATGAAAAACTGTTTTTT.

The chain joins TRBV7-2 to TRBJ2-6; D possibly corresponds to TRBD2 (7 bases). This CDR3 contains 17 residues. The germline V gene encodes CDR1 SGHTA and CDR2 FQGNSA. V was clipped by 2 bases and J by 2 bases, with 13 bases between them. The CDR3 nucleotides are TGTGCCAGCAGCTTATCAGGGGCGGGAGCTGGGGCCAACGTCCTGACTTTC. Amino acids: CASSLSGAGAGANVLTF.

The rearrangement joins TRBV2 to TRBJ2-1; no clear D gene. The CDR3 runs 11 residues. Per the germline V gene, CDR1 is SNHLY and CDR2 is FYNNEI. The V end lost 6 bases, the J end lost 7 bases, and 7 bases lay between the germline ends. The CDR3 is CASRLGNEQFF. The CDR3 bases are TGTGCCAGCAGACTGGGAAATGAGCAGTTCTTC.

Ten or more counts support this clonotype. The V and J genes are TRBV6-1 and TRBJ2-1; the D gene is possibly TRBD2 (5 bases). This CDR3 has 16 residues. Germline CDR1 MNHNS, CDR2 SASEGT. Trimming removed 5 bases at V and 0 bases at J, with 14 bases between. The CDR3 reads CASSPGLVSSYNEQFF. The CDR3 DNA reads TGTGCCAGCAGTCCTGGACTGGTCAGCTCCTACAATGAGCAGTTCTTC.

In this sample, this clonotype turned up many times. V gene TRBV4-3 combines with J gene TRBJ2-2, with a weak D call TRBD2 (5 bases). The CDR3 runs to 16 residues. V dropped 0 bases and J dropped 5 bases, with 13 bases sitting between them. Looked up from germline, CDR1 is LGHNA and CDR2 is YSLEER. This CDR3 reads CASSQDLLRRTGELFF. As DNA, the CDR3 is TGCGCCAGCAGCCAAGACCTACTAAGGAGGACCGGGGAGCTGTTTTTT.

This clonotype was recorded at least ten times. The rearrangement links TRBV5-1 to TRBJ2-2; D is perhaps TRBD1 (6 bases). Trimming removed 4 bases from V and 6 bases from J, with 16 bases in between. CDR3 length: 15 amino acids. CDR1 and CDR2 from the germline V gene are SGHRS and YFSETQ. DNA of the CDR3: TGCGCCAGCAGCCGTCCAGGGGCTTCGGCCGGGGAGCTGTTTTTT. Translation: CASSRPGASAGELFF.

This clonotype was observed a few times. The V gene is TRBV25-1, the J gene TRBJ1-4; D remains ambiguous. V lost 0 bases and J 8 bases, leaving 4 bases between the germline ends. The length of the CDR3 is 12 residues. CDR1 and CDR2 (germline): MGHDK, SYGVNS. The CDR3 DNA follows: TGTGCCAGCAGTGAATATAGGGAAAAACTGTTTTTT. Translating it yields CASSEYREKLFF.